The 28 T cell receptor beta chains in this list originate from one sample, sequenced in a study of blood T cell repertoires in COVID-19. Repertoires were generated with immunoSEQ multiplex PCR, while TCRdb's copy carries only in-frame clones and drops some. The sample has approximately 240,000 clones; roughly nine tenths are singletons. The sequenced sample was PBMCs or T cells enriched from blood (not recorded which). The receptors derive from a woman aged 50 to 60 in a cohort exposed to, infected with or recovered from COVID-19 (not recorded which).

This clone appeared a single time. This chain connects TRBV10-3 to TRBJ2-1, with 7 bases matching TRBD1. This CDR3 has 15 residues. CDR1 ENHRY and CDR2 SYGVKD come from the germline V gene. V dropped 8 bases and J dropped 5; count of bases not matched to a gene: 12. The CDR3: CAISTTQGLNNEQFF. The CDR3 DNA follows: TGTGCCATCTCGACCACACAGGGGTTGAACAATGAGCAGTTCTTC.

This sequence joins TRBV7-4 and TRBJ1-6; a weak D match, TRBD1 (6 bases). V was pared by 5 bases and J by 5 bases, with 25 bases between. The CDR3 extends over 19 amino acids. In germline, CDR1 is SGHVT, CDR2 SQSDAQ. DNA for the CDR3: TGTGCCAGCAGCCCTCGCACTCCGGGACAACAGACCGATAATTCACCCCTCCACTTT. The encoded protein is CASSPRTPGQQTDNSPLHF.

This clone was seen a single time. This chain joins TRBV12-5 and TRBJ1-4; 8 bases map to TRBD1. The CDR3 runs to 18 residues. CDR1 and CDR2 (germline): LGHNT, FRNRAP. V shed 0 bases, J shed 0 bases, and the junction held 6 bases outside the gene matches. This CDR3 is CASGLVRTGTATNEKLFF. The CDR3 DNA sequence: TGTGCTAGTGGTTTGGTTCGGACAGGGACAGCAACTAATGAAAAACTGTTTTTT.

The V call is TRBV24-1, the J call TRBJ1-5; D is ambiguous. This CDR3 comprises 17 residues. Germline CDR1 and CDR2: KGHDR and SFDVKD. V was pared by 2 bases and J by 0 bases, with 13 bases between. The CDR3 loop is CATSDSGAGYSNQPQHF. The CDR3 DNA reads TGTGCCACCAGTGATTCGGGCGCGGGGTATAGCAATCAGCCCCAGCATTTT.

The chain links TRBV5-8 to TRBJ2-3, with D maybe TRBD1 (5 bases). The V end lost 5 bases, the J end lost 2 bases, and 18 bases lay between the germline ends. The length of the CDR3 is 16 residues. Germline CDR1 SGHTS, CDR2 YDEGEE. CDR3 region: CASSYQGYLPTDTQYF. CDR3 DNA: TGTGCCAGCAGTTACCAGGGTTACCTTCCCACAGATACGCAGTATTTT.

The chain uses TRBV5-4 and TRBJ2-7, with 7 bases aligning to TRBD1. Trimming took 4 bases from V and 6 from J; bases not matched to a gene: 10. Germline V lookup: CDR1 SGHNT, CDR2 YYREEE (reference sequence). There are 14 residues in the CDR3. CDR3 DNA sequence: TGTGCCAGCAGCCCTTTGCGGAACAGGGGCGAGCAGTACTTC. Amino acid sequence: CASSPLRNRGEQYF.

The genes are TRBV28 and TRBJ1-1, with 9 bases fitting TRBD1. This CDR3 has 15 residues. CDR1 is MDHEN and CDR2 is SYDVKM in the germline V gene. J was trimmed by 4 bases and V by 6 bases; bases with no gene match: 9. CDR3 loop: CASSSSGTGRTEAFF. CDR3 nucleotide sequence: TGTGCCAGCAGCTCCTCCGGGACAGGGCGCACTGAAGCTTTCTTT.

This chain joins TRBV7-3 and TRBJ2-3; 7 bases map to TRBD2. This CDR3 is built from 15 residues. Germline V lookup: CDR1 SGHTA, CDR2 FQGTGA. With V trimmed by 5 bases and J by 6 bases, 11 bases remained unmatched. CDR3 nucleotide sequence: TGTGCCAGCAGCCCCGGAGAGGGAGGGTGGGATACGCAGTATTTT. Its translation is CASSPGEGGWDTQYF.

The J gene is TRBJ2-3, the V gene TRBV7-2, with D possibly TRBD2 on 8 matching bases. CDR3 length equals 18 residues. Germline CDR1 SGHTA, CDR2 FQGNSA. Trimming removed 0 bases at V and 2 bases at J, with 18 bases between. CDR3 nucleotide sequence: TGTGCCAGCAGCTTAGCGGGACAGCGGGGGCCTTCCACAGATACGCAGTATTTT. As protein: CASSLAGQRGPSTDTQYF.

Here the CDR3 DNA reads TGTGCCAGTAATCCCACAGGGGTCAACTACAATGAGCAGTTCTTC. As protein: CASNPTGVNYNEQFF. The chain carries TRBV19 and TRBJ2-1; 7 nucleotides align to TRBD1. The V segment lost 7 bases and the J segment 3 bases; nucleotides outside the gene matches: 9. The CDR3 loop spans 15 amino acids. The germline gives CDR1 LNHDA, CDR2 SQIVND (reference sequence).

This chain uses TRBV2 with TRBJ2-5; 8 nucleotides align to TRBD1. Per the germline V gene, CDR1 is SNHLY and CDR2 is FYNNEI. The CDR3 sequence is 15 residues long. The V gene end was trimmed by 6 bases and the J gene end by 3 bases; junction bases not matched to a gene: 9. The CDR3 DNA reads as TGTGCCAGCAGAAGATCCGGGACAGGCAAAGAGACCCAGTACTTC. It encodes CASRRSGTGKETQYF.

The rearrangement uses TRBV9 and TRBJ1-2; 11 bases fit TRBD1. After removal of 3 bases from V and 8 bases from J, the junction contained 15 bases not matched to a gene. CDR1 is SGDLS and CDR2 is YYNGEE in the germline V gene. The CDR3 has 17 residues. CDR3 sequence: CASSANMAGTGGRGYTF. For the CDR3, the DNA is TGTGCCAGCAGCGCGAACATGGCCGGGACAGGGGGTAGAGGCTACACCTTC.

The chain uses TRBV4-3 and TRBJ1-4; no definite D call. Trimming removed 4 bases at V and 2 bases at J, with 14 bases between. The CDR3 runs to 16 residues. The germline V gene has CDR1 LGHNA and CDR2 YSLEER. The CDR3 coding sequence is TGCGCCAGCAGCCCCACGAGCGGACGGACTAATGAAAAACTGTTTTTT. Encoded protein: CASSPTSGRTNEKLFF.

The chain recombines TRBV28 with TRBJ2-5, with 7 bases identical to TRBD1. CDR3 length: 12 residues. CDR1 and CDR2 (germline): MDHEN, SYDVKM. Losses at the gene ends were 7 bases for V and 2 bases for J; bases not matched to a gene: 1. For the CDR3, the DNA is TGTGCCAGCAAACAGGGGCAAGAGACCCAGTACTTC. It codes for CASKQGQETQYF. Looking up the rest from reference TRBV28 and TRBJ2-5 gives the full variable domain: DVKVTQSSRYLVKRTGEKVFLECVQDMDHENMFWYRQDPGLGLRLIYFSYDVKMKEKGDIPEGYSVSREKKERFSLILESASTNQTSMYLCASKQGQETQYFGPGTRLLVL.

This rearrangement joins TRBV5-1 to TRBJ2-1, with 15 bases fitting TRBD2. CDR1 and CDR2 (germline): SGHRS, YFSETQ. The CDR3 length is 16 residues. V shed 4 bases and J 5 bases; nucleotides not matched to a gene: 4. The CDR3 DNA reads TGCGCCAGCAGCGGGACTAGCGGGGGGCTTGACAATGAGCAGTTCTTC. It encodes CASSGTSGGLDNEQFF. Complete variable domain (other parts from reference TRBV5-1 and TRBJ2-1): KAGVTQTPRYLIKTRGQQVTLSCSPISGHRSVSWYQQTPGQGLQFLFEYFSETQRNKGNFPGRFSGRQFSNSRSEMNVSTLELGDSALYLCASSGTSGGLDNEQFFGPGTRLTVL.

DNA for the CDR3: TGTGCCAGCAGCTTGGACCCTAGTCAGCCCCAGCATTTT. Its protein product is CASSLDPSQPQHF. V and J are TRBV5-4 and TRBJ1-5, with D uncertain. V shed 0 bases and J shed 6 bases, with 7 bases lying between them. CDR1 is SGHNT and CDR2 is YYREEE in the germline V gene (reference sequence). The CDR3 is 13 residues long.

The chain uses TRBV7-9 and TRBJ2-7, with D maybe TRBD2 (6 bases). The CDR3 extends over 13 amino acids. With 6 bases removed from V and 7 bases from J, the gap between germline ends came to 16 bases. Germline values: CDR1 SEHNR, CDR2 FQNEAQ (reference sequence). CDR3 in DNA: TGTGCCAGCAGAACCCTGGGGGGTTTTGAGCAGTACTTC. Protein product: CASRTLGGFEQYF.

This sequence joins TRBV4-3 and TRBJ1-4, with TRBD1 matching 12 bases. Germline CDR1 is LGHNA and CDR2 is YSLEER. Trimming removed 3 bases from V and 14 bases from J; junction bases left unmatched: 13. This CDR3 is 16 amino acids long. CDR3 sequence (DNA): TGCGCCAGCAGCCACCGCGGGACAGGGGGCTCGGATCATCTGTTTTTT. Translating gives CASSHRGTGGSDHLFF.

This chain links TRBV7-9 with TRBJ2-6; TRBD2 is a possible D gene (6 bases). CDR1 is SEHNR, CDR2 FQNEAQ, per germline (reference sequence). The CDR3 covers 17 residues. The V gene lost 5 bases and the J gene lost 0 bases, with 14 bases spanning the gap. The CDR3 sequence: CASSPPAGYSGANVLTF. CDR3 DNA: TGTGCCAGCAGCCCCCCGGCGGGGTACTCTGGGGCCAACGTCCTGACTTTC.

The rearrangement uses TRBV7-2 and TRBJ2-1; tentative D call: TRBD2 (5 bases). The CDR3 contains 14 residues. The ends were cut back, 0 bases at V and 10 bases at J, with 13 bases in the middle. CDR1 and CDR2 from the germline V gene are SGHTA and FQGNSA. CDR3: CASSLALRGWEQFF. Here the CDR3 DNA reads TGTGCCAGCAGCTTAGCGCTTCGGGGTTGGGAGCAGTTCTTC. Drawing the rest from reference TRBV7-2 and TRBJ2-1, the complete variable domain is GAGVSQSPSNKVTEKGKDVELRCDPISGHTALYWYRQSLGQGLEFLIYFQGNSAPDKSGLPSDRFSAERTGGSVSTLTIQRTQQEDSAVYLCASSLALRGWEQFFGPGTRLTVL.

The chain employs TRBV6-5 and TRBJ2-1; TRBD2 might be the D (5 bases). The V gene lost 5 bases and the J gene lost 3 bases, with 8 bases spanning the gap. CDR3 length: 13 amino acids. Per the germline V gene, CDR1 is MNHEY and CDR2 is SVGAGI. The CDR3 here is CASSLRDYNEQFF. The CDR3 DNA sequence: TGTGCCAGCAGTCTCCGGGACTACAATGAGCAGTTCTTC.

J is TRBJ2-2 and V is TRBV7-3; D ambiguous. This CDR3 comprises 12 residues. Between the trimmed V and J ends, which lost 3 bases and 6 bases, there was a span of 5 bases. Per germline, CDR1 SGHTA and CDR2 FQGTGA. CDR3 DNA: TGTGCCAGCAGCTTCCACTCCGGGGAGCTGTTTTTT. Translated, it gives CASSFHSGELFF.

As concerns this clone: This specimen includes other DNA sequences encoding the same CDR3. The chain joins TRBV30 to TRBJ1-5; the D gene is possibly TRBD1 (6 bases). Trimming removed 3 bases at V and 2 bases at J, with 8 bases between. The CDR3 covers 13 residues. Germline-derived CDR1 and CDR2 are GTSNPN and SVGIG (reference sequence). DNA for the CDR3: TGTGCCTGGAGCAGACAGGGCAATCAGCCCCAGCATTTT. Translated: CAWSRQGNQPQHF.

The CDR3 DNA reads TGCGCCAGCAGCCAAGATGGGGCAGGGGACAATCAGCCCCAGCATTTT. Residues: CASSQDGAGDNQPQHF. The rearrangement joins TRBV4-3 to TRBJ1-5; perhaps TRBD1 as D (6 bases). The CDR3 spans 16 residues. Per the germline V gene, CDR1 is LGHNA and CDR2 is YSLEER. Trimming stripped 0 bases from V and 3 bases from J, with 12 bases between.

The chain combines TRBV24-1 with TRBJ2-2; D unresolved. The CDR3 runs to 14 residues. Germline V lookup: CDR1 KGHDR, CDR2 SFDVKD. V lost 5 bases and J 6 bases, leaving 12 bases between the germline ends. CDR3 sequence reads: CATSASGFAGELFF. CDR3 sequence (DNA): TGTGCCACCAGTGCATCCGGGTTCGCCGGGGAGCTGTTTTTT.

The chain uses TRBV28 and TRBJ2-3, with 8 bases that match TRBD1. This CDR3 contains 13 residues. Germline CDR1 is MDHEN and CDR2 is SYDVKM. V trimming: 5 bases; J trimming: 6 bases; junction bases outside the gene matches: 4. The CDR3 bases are TGTGCCAGCAGTCGGACAGGGCCCGATACGCAGTATTTT. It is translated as CASSRTGPDTQYF.

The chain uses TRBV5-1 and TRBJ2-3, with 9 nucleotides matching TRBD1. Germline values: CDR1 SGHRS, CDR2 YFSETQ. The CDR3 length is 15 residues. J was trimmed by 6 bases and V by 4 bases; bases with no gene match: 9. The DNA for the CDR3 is TGCGCCAGCAGCACCGGGACAGGGAGGGTGGATACGCAGTATTTT. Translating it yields CASSTGTGRVDTQYF. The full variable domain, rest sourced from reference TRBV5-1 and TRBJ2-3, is KAGVTQTPRYLIKTRGQQVTLSCSPISGHRSVSWYQQTPGQGLQFLFEYFSETQRNKGNFPGRFSGRQFSNSRSEMNVSTLELGDSALYLCASSTGTGRVDTQYFGPGTRLTVL.

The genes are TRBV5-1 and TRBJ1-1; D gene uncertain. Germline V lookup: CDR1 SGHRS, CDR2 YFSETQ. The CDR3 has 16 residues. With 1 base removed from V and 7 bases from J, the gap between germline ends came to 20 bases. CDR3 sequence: CASSLWPGKVPLEAFF. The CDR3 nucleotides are TGCGCCAGCAGCTTGTGGCCAGGCAAGGTCCCCCTTGAAGCTTTCTTT.